The 24 T cell receptor beta chains reported below all come from one sample, sequenced in a study of high-grade serous ovarian cancer treatment subgroups. Tumor samples were obtained before definitive surgery or chemotherapy. Sequencing used immunoSEQ multiplex PCR; TCRdb keeps in-frame clones, though not all of them. The sample yields 35,000 to 45,000 clones, around three quarters seen once. The sample taken for sequencing was tumor tissue. The receptor source for this set is a human donor with high-grade serous ovarian cancer.

J is TRBJ2-7 and V is TRBV28; perhaps TRBD1 as D (8 bases). The germline V gene encodes CDR1 MDHEN and CDR2 SYDVKM. V was cut by 8 bases and J by 3 bases, with 14 bases left in between. This CDR3 spans 13 amino acids. The CDR3 sequence: CASSTGGVYEQYF. In DNA form, the CDR3 reads TGTGCCAGCTCCACAGGGGGGGTCTACGAGCAGTACTTC.

The genes are TRBV7-2 and TRBJ1-3, with a weak D call TRBD1 (5 bases). CDR3 length: 14 residues. Trimming took 3 bases from V and 8 from J, leaving 14 bases between them. Germline assignment: CDR1 SGHTA and CDR2 FQGNSA. In DNA, the CDR3 is TGTGCCAGCAGCTTCGACAGTCGTGGGGACACCATATATTTT. As protein: CASSFDSRGDTIYF. The entire variable domain, with the rest obtained from reference TRBV7-2 and TRBJ1-3, is as follows: GAGVSQSPSNKVTEKGKDVELRCDPISGHTALYWYRQSLGQGLEFLIYFQGNSAPDKSGLPSDRFSAERTGGSVSTLTIQRTQQEDSAVYLCASSFDSRGDTIYFGEGSWLTVV.

V usage is TRBV5-3 and J usage is TRBJ2-5; 11 bases align to TRBD2. TRBV5-3 is known as an ORF, though its function is uncertain. The CDR3 is 17 residues long. Losses at the gene ends were 4 bases for V and 1 base for J; bases not matched to a gene: 9. In DNA, the CDR3 is TGTGCCAGAAGCACGTTTAAGACTAGCGGGGCCCAAGAGACCCAGTACTTC. The encoded protein is CARSTFKTSGAQETQYF.

This clone was found once. The gene calls are TRBV28 and TRBJ2-7, with D possibly being TRBD2 (6 bases). The CDR3 totals 14 residues. Germline V gives CDR1 MDHEN, CDR2 SYDVKM. V shed 9 bases and J shed 2 bases, with 17 bases lying between them. The CDR3 sequence: CASSWRDRPYEQYF. The CDR3 DNA follows: TGTGCCAGTTCGTGGAGGGACCGTCCCTACGAGCAGTACTTC.

Only a few counts were recorded for this clone. Lacking the conserved final phenylalanine or tryptophan, this CDR3 likely reflects a read error. It is unclear where the CDR3 begins or ends on the DNA, so no DNA is shown, and the CDR3 is as TCRdb lists it. The rearrangement links TRBV2 to TRBJ1-2; the listed D gene, TRBD1, was not tested against the DNA. Ends included, the CDR3 has 13 residues. Germline V lookup: CDR1 SNHLY, CDR2 FYNNEI. CDR3 in amino acids: CASSDWGTGGLAS.

This chain uses TRBV6-7 with TRBJ1-1; 8 positions agree with TRBD1. TRBV6-7 is marked as an open reading frame, function uncertain. With 8 bases clipped from V and 3 bases from J, the junction kept 8 bases outside the gene matches. This CDR3 is built from 14 residues. CDR3 in amino acids: CASGNRGCYTEAFF. DNA for the CDR3: TGTGCCAGCGGCAACAGGGGGTGCTACACTGAAGCTTTCTTT.

The V gene is TRBV5-1, the J gene TRBJ2-1, with 9 bases matching TRBD2. J gave up 5 bases and V 3 bases, and 12 bases lay outside the gene matches. Germline lookup yields CDR1 SGHRS and CDR2 YFSETQ. This CDR3 has 17 amino acids. CDR3 DNA sequence: TGCGCCAGCAGCTCCCTCGGTGGGACTAGCACCCACAATGAGCAGTTCTTC. This encodes CASSSLGGTSTHNEQFF.

V gene TRBV6-5 combines with J gene TRBJ1-2; D unclear. Germline CDR1 reads MNHEY; CDR2 reads SVGAGI. V dropped 8 bases and J dropped 2 bases, with 9 bases sitting between them. This CDR3 comprises 12 residues. The CDR3 coding sequence is TGTGCCAGCGGTACACAAAACTATGGCTACACCTTC. Amino acid sequence: CASGTQNYGYTF.

The table lists this clone with a few counts. V usage is TRBV19 and J usage is TRBJ1-2; D gene ambiguous. The germline CDR1 and CDR2 sequences are LNHDA and SQIVND (reference sequence). V was pared by 5 bases and J by 8 bases, with 15 bases between. This CDR3 comprises 13 residues. DNA of the CDR3: TGTGCCAGTAGTCCGGGAACTCTTCAAGGCTACACCTTC. Its translation: CASSPGTLQGYTF. Supplemented by reference TRBV19 and TRBJ1-2, the full variable domain reads DGGITQSPKYLFRKEGQNVTLSCEQNLNHDAMYWYRQDPGQGLRLIYYSQIVNDFQKGDIAEGYSVSREKKESFPLTVTSAQKNPTAFYLCASSPGTLQGYTFGSGTRLTVV.

The V and J genes are TRBV2 and TRBJ2-4; perhaps D is TRBD1 or TRBD2 (5 bases each). V shed 5 bases and J shed 7 bases, with 12 bases lying between them. CDR3 size: 13 residues. Germline CDR1 reads SNHLY; CDR2 reads FYNNEI. This chain's CDR3 is CASSWAGGNIQYF. The DNA for the CDR3 is TGTGCCAGCAGTTGGGCTGGGGGTAACATTCAGTACTTC.

The chain combines TRBV14 with TRBJ2-3; TRBD2 matches 11 bases. V lost 3 bases to trimming and J lost 3 bases; unmatched junction nucleotides: 5. From germline, CDR1 is SGHDN and CDR2 FVKESK. This CDR3 contains 16 residues. CDR3 in amino acids: CASSHLSSGRTDTQYF. The CDR3, as DNA: TGTGCCAGCAGCCACCTTTCTAGCGGGAGGACAGATACGCAGTATTTT.

V is TRBV11-3 and J is TRBJ1-1, with D possibly being TRBD1 (5 bases). The CDR3 has 13 amino acids. The germline V gene has CDR1 SGHNT and CDR2 YENEEA. V was cut by 2 bases and J by 10 bases, with 14 bases left in between. In nucleotides, the CDR3 is TGTGCCAGCAGCTTAACAAGAGGGGTTGGAGCTTTCTTT. Its protein is CASSLTRGVGAFF. Filled out from reference TRBV11-3 and TRBJ1-1, the complete variable domain reads EAGVVQSPRYKIIEKKQPVAFWCNPISGHNTLYWYLQNLGQGPELLIRYENEEAVDDSQLPKDRFSAERLKGVDSTLKIQPAELGDSAVYLCASSLTRGVGAFFGQGTRLTVV.

The chain links TRBV9 to TRBJ2-3; D gene uncertain. From germline, CDR1 is SGDLS and CDR2 YYNGEE. This CDR3 contains 11 residues. Deletions cut 2 bases from V and 6 bases from J, with 4 bases between. CDR3 nucleotide sequence: TGTGCCAGCAGCGTCGGGGATACGCAGTATTTT. The encoded protein is CASSVGDTQYF.

V usage is TRBV5-4 and J usage is TRBJ2-5, with 12 bases aligning to TRBD1. The germline V gene encodes CDR1 SGHNT and CDR2 YYREEE (reference sequence). CDR3 size: 16 residues. Germline trimming cut 3 bases from V and 6 bases from J; bases unmatched to any gene: 9. This chain's CDR3 is CASSSGQGAGEKTQYF. CDR3 coding DNA: TGTGCCAGCAGCTCGGGACAGGGGGCTGGAGAAAAGACCCAGTACTTC. The full variable domain, with the rest looked up from reference TRBV5-4 and TRBJ2-5, is ETGVTQSPTHLIKTRGQQVTLRCSSQSGHNTVSWYQQALGQGPQFIFQYYREEENGRGNFPPRFSGLQFPNYSSELNVNALELDDSALYLCASSSGQGAGEKTQYFGPGTRLLVL.

This chain connects TRBV6-1 to TRBJ2-7; unclear D gene. Germline V CDR1 and CDR2: MNHNS, SASEGT. The ends were cut back, 1 base at V and 4 bases at J, with 2 bases in the middle. CDR3 length: 11 amino acids. The DNA for the CDR3 is TGTGCCAGCAGTGAAGGGTACGAGCAGTACTTC. Amino acids: CASSEGYEQYF.

The chain links TRBV29-1 to TRBJ2-2; 10 bases are a match to TRBD2. V gave up 4 bases and J gave up 6 bases; unmatched junction bases: 8. CDR3 length: 15 residues. CDR1 and CDR2 (germline): SQVTM, ANQGSEA. The CDR3, as DNA: TGCAGCGTTGTGAGCGGGAGGGCCAAGGCCGGGGAGCTGTTTTTT. The encoded protein is CSVVSGRAKAGELFF.

This clone was counted between two and nine times. V is TRBV29-1 and J is TRBJ2-1; possibly TRBD1 for D (6 bases). The CDR3 runs 16 residues. Germline V CDR1 and CDR2: SQVTM, ANQGSEA. Trimming removed 1 base at V and 7 bases at J, with 20 bases between. CDR3: CSVEAIQGTIGNEQFF. Written as DNA, the CDR3 is TGCAGCGTTGAAGCTATACAAGGGACAATCGGGAATGAGCAGTTCTTC.

The chain has TRBV29-1 and TRBJ2-3; a possible D gene is TRBD1 (5 bases). V was trimmed by 6 bases and J by 2 bases, leaving 9 bases between them. From germline, CDR1 is SQVTM and CDR2 ANQGSEA. This CDR3 has 12 residues. The CDR3 DNA is TGCAGCGTCGGACATGACACAGATACGCAGTATTTT. Protein sequence: CSVGHDTDTQYF.

CDR3 bases: TGCGCCAGCAGCCGTGACACCCTCCAAGAGACCCAGTACTTC. Its translation: CASSRDTLQETQYF. This chain connects TRBV5-1 to TRBJ2-5; D remains unclear. The length of the CDR3 is 14 residues. Germline V gene data show CDR1 as SGHRS and CDR2 as YFSETQ. Trimming took 4 bases from V and 1 from J, leaving 11 bases between them.

This clone was detected only a few times. The rearrangement links TRBV6-6 to TRBJ1-5, with D unclear. CDR1 is MNHNY, CDR2 SVGAGI, per germline (reference sequence). The length of the CDR3 is 13 residues. V was trimmed by 1 base and J by 4 bases, leaving 5 bases between them. DNA for the CDR3: TGTGCCAGCAGTTACTTGGATAATCAGCCCCAGCATTTT. It is translated as CASSYLDNQPQHF.

The chain uses TRBV9 and TRBJ1-2; 12 bases agree with TRBD1. Trimming took 5 bases from V and 8 from J; bases not matched to a gene: 10. CDR1 and CDR2 (germline): SGDLS, YYNGEE. This CDR3 is built from 15 residues. The CDR3, as DNA: TGTGCCAGCAGTCCCACCGGGACAGGGGGCGGAGGCTACACCTTC. It yields the protein CASSPTGTGGGGYTF.

The chain joins TRBV29-1 to TRBJ2-2, with TRBD2 matching over 15 bases. Germline V gives CDR1 SQVTM, CDR2 ANQGSEA. V shed 0 bases and J 7 bases; nucleotides not matched to a gene: 3. This CDR3 region has 16 residues. The CDR3 loop is CSVEDQGLAGGGELFF. CDR3 DNA sequence: TGCAGCGTTGAAGACCAGGGACTAGCGGGAGGCGGGGAGCTGTTTTTT.

This rearrangement joins TRBV5-5 to TRBJ1-1; D is ambiguous. Germline V gene data show CDR1 as SGHKS and CDR2 as YYEKEE (reference sequence). Between the trimmed V and J ends, which lost 0 bases and 4 bases, there was a span of 10 bases. The CDR3 has 14 residues. The CDR3 DNA is TGTGCCAGCAGCTTGGCAGGTTGGAGCACTGAAGCTTTCTTT. Amino acid sequence: CASSLAGWSTEAFF. The full variable domain, completed using reference TRBV5-5 and TRBJ1-1, is DAGVTQSPTHLIKTRGQQVTLRCSPISGHKSVSWYQQVLGQGPQFIFQYYEKEERGRGNFPDRFSARQFPNYSSELNVNALLLGDSALYLCASSLAGWSTEAFFGQGTRLTVV.

The chain couples TRBV6-5 to TRBJ1-2; 10 positions agree with TRBD1. The germline V gene has CDR1 MNHEY and CDR2 SVGAGI. The V gene end was trimmed by 6 bases and the J gene end by 6 bases; junction bases not matched to a gene: 1. This CDR3 is built from 12 residues. CDR3 loop: CASSGQGDGYTF. In nucleotides, the CDR3 is TGTGCCAGCAGCGGACAGGGGGATGGCTACACCTTC.